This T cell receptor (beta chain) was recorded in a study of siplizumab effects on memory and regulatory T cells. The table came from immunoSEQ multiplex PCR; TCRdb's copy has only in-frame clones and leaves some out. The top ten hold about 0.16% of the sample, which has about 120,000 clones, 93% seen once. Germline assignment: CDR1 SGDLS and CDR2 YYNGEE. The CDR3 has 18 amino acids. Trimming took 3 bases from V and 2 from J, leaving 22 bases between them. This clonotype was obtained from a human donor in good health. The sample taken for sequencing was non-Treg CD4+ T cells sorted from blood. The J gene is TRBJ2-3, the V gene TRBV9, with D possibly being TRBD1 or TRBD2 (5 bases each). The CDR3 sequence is CASSAKPRPGTFTDTQYF. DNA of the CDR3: TGTGCCAGCAGCGCGAAACCTAGACCAGGGACCTTCACAGATACGCAGTATTTT.